The clone carrying this T cell receptor (beta chain) was observed a handful of times. V lost 5 bases to trimming and J lost 9 bases, with 14 bases between them. The CDR3 contains 12 residues. The data were obtained in a study of identical twins. TCRdb analysed the 5' RACE reads with MiXCR anew, one entry per CDR3 protein. The sample contains about 240,000 distinct CDR3 sequences, roughly 12% of which appear only once. This sample also belongs to another study, concerning yellow fever vaccine responses in identical twins.

The receptor was isolated from a woman between 18 and 29 years old in good health. The specimen sequenced was memory (CD45RO+) T cells sorted from blood. J is TRBJ2-7 and V is TRBV12-3 or TRBV12-4; D remains ambiguous. The CDR3 is CASSPGRPAQYF. The CDR3 coding sequence is TGTGCCAGCAGTCCCGGACGGCCGGCGCAGTACTTC.